This passage covers 27 T cell receptor beta chains from one sample sequenced in a study of beta chain features in type 1 diabetes. The authors reverse transcribed all of the isolated RNA, so sequencing captured expressed TCRB transcripts. Profiled with immunoSEQ multiplex PCR; TCRdb holds only in-frame clones, not every one. The sample contains approximately 200,000 clones, 9% to 10% of which appear only once. The sequenced sample was naive CD4+ T cells from blood. The receptors were sampled from a woman between 18 and 29 years old in good health.

A note on this clone: One end of the junction varies from germline; a read error may be responsible. The DNA of the CDR3 is TGTGCCAGCTCACCGGAAATCCAAGGGAGTTGGGCCTTC. Amino acid sequence: CASSPEIQGSWAF. The chain employs TRBV18 and TRBJ1-2; D not resolved. The CDR3 totals 13 residues. Germline V lookup: CDR1 KGHSH, CDR2 LQKENI.

This clone occurred a few times. Other DNA sequences within the sample encode an identical CDR3. This chain links TRBV30 with TRBJ1-2, with a weak D call TRBD1 (5 bases). V was pared by 1 base and J by 7 bases, with 10 bases between. The germline V gene has CDR1 GTSNPN and CDR2 SVGIG (reference sequence). The CDR3 sequence is 12 residues long. Written as DNA, the CDR3 is TGTGCCTGGAGTGGCCAGGGCGGTGGCTACACCTTC. It specifies CAWSGQGGGYTF.

In DNA form, the CDR3 reads TGTGCCAGCAGCTTAGGCAGGGGAACCATGAACACTGAAGCTTTCTTT. This encodes CASSLGRGTMNTEAFF. This chain joins TRBV13 and TRBJ1-1, with TRBD1 as a possible D gene (6 bases). V was shortened by 0 bases and J by 0 bases, with 11 bases between the two germline ends. The CDR3 contains 16 residues. Per germline, CDR1 PRHDT and CDR2 FYEKMQ (reference sequence).

This chain uses TRBV7-2 with TRBJ2-7, with 11 bases identical to TRBD2. J was trimmed by 4 bases and V by 7 bases; bases with no gene match: 9. Germline CDR1 reads SGHTA; CDR2 reads FQGNSA. The CDR3 is 15 residues long. Here the CDR3 reads CASNSVGTSGYEQYF. CDR3 DNA sequence: TGTGCCAGCAACTCCGTCGGGACTAGCGGTTACGAGCAGTACTTC.

This clone was recorded at least ten times. V is TRBV18 and J is TRBJ2-1; TRBD2 matches at 7 bases. The V segment lost 4 bases and the J segment 8 bases; nucleotides outside the gene matches: 5. CDR3 length: 13 amino acids. From germline, CDR1 is KGHSH and CDR2 LQKENI. The CDR3 region has the DNA TGTGCCAGCTCACTCAGGACTAGTGATGAGCAGTTCTTC. This sequence encodes CASSLRTSDEQFF.

This clone was seen a few times. The rearrangement joins TRBV9 to TRBJ1-2; 9 nucleotides align to TRBD1. The germline CDR1 and CDR2 sequences are SGDLS and YYNGEE. The CDR3 runs 15 residues. The trim removed 3 bases at V and 8 bases at J, leaving 11 bases unmatched. The CDR3 coding sequence is TGTGCCAGCAGCGCGTGGGACAGGGAAGGGGACGGCTACACCTTC. Amino acids: CASSAWDREGDGYTF.

The chain is built from TRBV28 and TRBJ1-1; TRBD1 agrees at 8 bases. CDR3 length: 16 residues. J gave up 1 base and V 3 bases, and 7 bases lay outside the gene matches. CDR1 MDHEN and CDR2 SYDVKM come from the germline V gene. The CDR3 loop reads CASSFGPGTGNTEAFF. CDR3 coding DNA: TGTGCCAGCAGTTTTGGACCCGGGACAGGGAACACTGAAGCTTTCTTT.

This clone was counted between two and nine times. The J gene is TRBJ1-2, the V gene TRBV25-1; tentatively, D is TRBD1 (5 bases). The CDR3 contains 13 residues. From germline, CDR1 is MGHDK and CDR2 SYGVNS. V was cut by 6 bases and J by 6 bases, with 14 bases left in between. In DNA, the CDR3 is TGTGCCAGCAGACACAGGTCCACGGATGGCTACACCTTC. It translates to CASRHRSTDGYTF.

The chain joins TRBV5-4 to TRBJ2-3, with TRBD2 matching 11 bases. With V trimmed by 4 bases and J by 10 bases, 11 bases remained unmatched. From germline, CDR1 is SGHNT and CDR2 YYREEE (reference sequence). The CDR3 runs 15 residues. This chain's CDR3 is CASSPRLAGYEAQYF. In nucleotides, the CDR3 is TGTGCCAGCAGCCCTCGACTAGCGGGATATGAGGCGCAGTATTTT.

The chain couples TRBV7-7 to TRBJ2-2; D gene ambiguous. V dropped 5 bases and J dropped 6 bases, with 10 bases sitting between them. Germline-derived CDR1 and CDR2 are SSHAT and FNYEAQ (reference sequence). The CDR3 is 13 amino acids. CDR3: CASSTVEAGELFF. CDR3 DNA sequence: TGTGCCAGCAGCACGGTCGAGGCCGGGGAGCTGTTTTTT.

This clone has a handful of counts. V usage is TRBV29-1 and J usage is TRBJ1-1, with D tentatively TRBD1 (5 bases). Per germline, CDR1 SQVTM and CDR2 ANQGSEA. V gave up 6 bases and J gave up 3 bases, with 14 bases separating them. CDR3 length: 13 residues. The CDR3 protein is CSVFVRADTEAFF. Here the CDR3 DNA reads TGCAGCGTCTTTGTCAGGGCTGACACTGAAGCTTTCTTT. Full variable domain (rest looked up from reference TRBV29-1 and TRBJ1-1): SAVISQKPSRDICQRGTSLTIQCQVDSQVTMMFWYRQQPGQSLTLIATANQGSEATYESGFVIDKFPISRPNLTFSTLTVSNMSPEDSSIYLCSVFVRADTEAFFGQGTRLTVV.

A few counts support this clone. The chain recombines TRBV27 with TRBJ2-1, with 11 bases identical to TRBD2. The germline gives CDR1 MNHEY, CDR2 SMNVEV (reference sequence). The CDR3 spans 16 residues. The V gene end was trimmed by 3 bases and the J gene end by 8 bases; junction bases not matched to a gene: 9. The CDR3 protein is CASSFQRLAGGDEQFF. The CDR3 nucleotides are TGTGCCAGCAGTTTCCAACGGCTAGCGGGAGGCGATGAGCAGTTCTTC.

Regarding this clone: One end of the junction varies from germline; a read error may be responsible. The chain links TRBV9 to TRBJ2-5; 9 bases align to TRBD2. The CDR3 totals 16 residues. Germline CDR1 SGDLS, CDR2 YYNGEE. CDR3 protein: CASSVGVAGALEAQYF. The CDR3 coding sequence is TGTGCCAGCAGCGTAGGAGTAGCGGGAGCTTTAGAGGCCCAGTACTTC.

Comment on this clone: The sample has other DNA sequences that encode this CDR3 too. The CDR3 DNA sequence: TGCGCCAGCAGCGACAGAATGAACACTGAAGCTTTCTTT. This codes for CASSDRMNTEAFF. This sequence joins TRBV5-1 and TRBJ1-1, with D perhaps TRBD1 (5 bases). V gave up 4 bases and J gave up 0 bases, with 7 bases separating them. This CDR3 has 13 amino acids. CDR1 is SGHRS, CDR2 YFSETQ, per germline. Complete variable domain (other parts from reference TRBV5-1 and TRBJ1-1): KAGVTQTPRYLIKTRGQQVTLSCSPISGHRSVSWYQQTPGQGLQFLFEYFSETQRNKGNFPGRFSGRQFSNSRSEMNVSTLELGDSALYLCASSDRMNTEAFFGQGTRLTVV.

This clone was counted only a few times. This rearrangement joins TRBV16 to TRBJ1-2; the D gene is possibly TRBD1 (5 bases). The CDR3 extends over 14 amino acids. Trimming pared 2 bases from V and 4 bases from J, leaving 11 bases between. Germline CDR1 and CDR2: KGHSY and FQNENV. CDR3 DNA sequence: TGTGCCAGCAGCCAACAGGGTCGAGGCTATGGCTACACCTTC. It translates to CASSQQGRGYGYTF.

V and J are TRBV11-2 and TRBJ1-2; D is uncertain. The CDR3 length is 15 residues. The V end was cut by 1 base, the J end by 4 bases, with 13 bases between. CDR1 SGHAT and CDR2 FQNNGV come from the germline V gene. The chain's CDR3 is CASSLASVTSYGYTF. CDR3 coding DNA: TGTGCCAGCAGCTTAGCTTCAGTCACCTCCTATGGCTACACCTTC.

The gene calls are TRBV7-2 and TRBJ1-5; tentative D call: TRBD1 (6 bases). Germline-derived CDR1 and CDR2 are SGHTA and FQGNSA. The CDR3 is made up of 17 amino acids. Trimming took 1 base from V and 1 from J, leaving 14 bases between them. The CDR3 bases are TGTGCCAGCAGCTTAGTCCCTACAGGGTTGAGCAATCAGCCCCAGCATTTT. Amino acid sequence: CASSLVPTGLSNQPQHF.

The chain is built from TRBV6-6 and TRBJ2-7, with 7 nucleotides matching TRBD1. Trimming at V came to 0 bases and at J to 1 base, leaving 6 bases not matched to a gene. Germline loops: CDR1 MNHNY, CDR2 SVGAGI (reference sequence). The CDR3 sequence is 16 residues long. The CDR3 coding sequence is TGTGCCAGCAGTTACTCGTTGACAGGGACGTCCTACGAGCAGTACTTC. It codes for CASSYSLTGTSYEQYF.

Only a few counts were recorded for this clone. J is TRBJ2-7 and V is TRBV25-1; possibly TRBD1 for D (5 bases). The germline gives CDR1 MGHDK, CDR2 SYGVNS. The CDR3 runs 15 residues. The germline V and J ends were trimmed by 6 bases and 0 bases, with 15 bases remaining between them. The CDR3 reads CASSDPGMSSYEQYF. DNA for the CDR3: TGTGCCAGCAGCGACCCAGGGATGAGCTCCTACGAGCAGTACTTC.

V is TRBV9 and J is TRBJ1-2; 8 bases map to TRBD1. V gave up 2 bases and J gave up 2 bases; unmatched junction bases: 8. CDR1 is SGDLS and CDR2 is YYNGEE in the germline V gene. This CDR3 has 16 amino acids. The CDR3 sequence: CASSVGQGRDNYGYTF. In nucleotides, the CDR3 is TGTGCCAGCAGCGTCGGACAGGGAAGGGACAACTATGGCTACACCTTC.

This chain links TRBV10-1 with TRBJ2-3; 8 nucleotides line up with TRBD1. There are 15 residues in the CDR3. Trimming took 6 bases from V and 3 from J; bases not matched to a gene: 8. In germline, CDR1 is WNHNN, CDR2 SYGVQD (reference sequence). The DNA of the CDR3 is TGCGCCAGCAGCGACAGGGGAGTTTGGACAGATACGCAGTATTTT. Residues: CASSDRGVWTDTQYF.

The chain has TRBV6-1 and TRBJ1-2; the match to TRBD1 covers 12 bases. V was clipped by 2 bases and J by 4 bases; unmatched bases: 8. Germline values: CDR1 MNHNS, CDR2 SASEGT. This CDR3 contains 17 residues. The CDR3 reads CASSERGGTGGIYGYTF. CDR3 in DNA: TGTGCCAGCAGTGAACGGGGGGGGACAGGGGGCATCTATGGCTACACCTTC.

The rearrangement joins TRBV7-6 to TRBJ1-2; 7 nucleotides match TRBD1. V lost 5 bases and J lost 7; bases outside the gene matches: 10. This CDR3 has 14 amino acids. Germline V gene lookup returns CDR1 SGHVS and CDR2 FNYEAQ. CDR3 region: CASSPGQAPGGYTF. The CDR3 nucleotides read TGTGCCAGCAGCCCTGGACAGGCCCCCGGTGGCTACACCTTC.

This clone was seen more than once but under ten times. The chain couples TRBV14 to TRBJ1-4; 7 nucleotides match TRBD1. The CDR3 has 15 residues. CDR1 is SGHDN, CDR2 FVKESK, per germline. The trim removed 3 bases at V and 8 bases at J, leaving 9 bases unmatched. CDR3 in DNA: TGTGCCAGCAGCCAGGCGACAGGGTGGTCCGAAAAACTGTTTTTT. Translated: CASSQATGWSEKLFF.

This clone was seen a few times. The rearrangement links TRBV9 to TRBJ1-5; D may be TRBD1 (5 bases). Looked up from germline, CDR1 is SGDLS and CDR2 is YYNGEE. V shed 4 bases and J shed 1 base, with 9 bases lying between them. This CDR3 has 14 residues. The CDR3 region is CASSTKGSNQPQHF. For the CDR3, the DNA is TGTGCCAGCAGCACGAAGGGGAGCAATCAGCCCCAGCATTTT.

The chain has TRBV6-6 and TRBJ2-1, with TRBD1 identical over 7 bases. Unmatched junction bases numbered 8, after V lost 6 bases and J lost 9 bases. The CDR3 sequence is 13 residues long. The germline V gene encodes CDR1 MNHNY and CDR2 SVGAGI (reference sequence). CDR3 DNA sequence: TGTGCCAGCAGAACAACAGGGGCCAGTGAGCAGTTCTTC. Its translation is CASRTTGASEQFF.

The rearrangement uses TRBV2 and TRBJ1-1; 8 bases map to TRBD1. The V and J ends lost 6 bases and 1 base, in that order; junction bases with no gene match: 4. The CDR3 covers 14 residues. The germline CDR1 and CDR2 sequences are SNHLY and FYNNEI. Written as DNA, the CDR3 is TGTGCCAGCAGCCAAGACAGGGGGAACACTGAAGCTTTCTTT. Translated: CASSQDRGNTEAFF.